Each of the 17 T cell receptor beta chains below was sequenced from the same sample in a study of cytomegalovirus exposure and HLA in healthy donors (dated by TCRdb to the late 2010s). Library preparation was by the immunoSEQ multiplex PCR assay. For the multiplex PCR, a mixture combining 60 forward primers for TCR Vbeta segments and 13 reverse primers for TCR Jbeta segments was used. Imported from immuneACCESS, the table was reduced by TCRdb to in-frame sequences with V and J called. These copies leave out some clones; in studies compared against another copy, an unresolved V gene accounts for under half, and the cause of the remainder is not known. The sample contains about 120,000 clones, 80% of them found a single time. About 10% of the sample is in the top ten clones. Input material: PBMCs. The source is a female donor in good health and CMV-seropositive.

This chain connects TRBV7-2 to TRBJ2-7; TRBD1 matches at 10 bases. This CDR3 has 16 amino acids. Trimming cost V 5 bases and J 3 bases; bases outside gene matches: 10. Germline CDR1 SGHTA, CDR2 FQGNSA. In DNA form, the CDR3 reads TGTGCCAGCAGCCCGAGGATTCGGGACAGGGGCTACGAGCAGTACTTC. This encodes CASSPRIRDRGYEQYF.

The rearrangement uses TRBV5-1 and TRBJ2-5; possibly TRBD2 for D (6 bases). CDR3 length: 15 amino acids. Germline assignment: CDR1 SGHRS and CDR2 YFSETQ. The V end was cut by 2 bases, the J end by 5 bases, with 16 bases between. The CDR3 sequence is CASSFGGSWEETQYF. Written as DNA, the CDR3 is TGCGCCAGCAGCTTCGGGGGATCGTGGGAGGAGACCCAGTACTTC.

The chain links TRBV7-6 to TRBJ2-1; 11 bases line up with TRBD2. V lost 5 bases, J lost 7 bases, and 10 bases stayed unmatched. This CDR3 comprises 16 residues. Germline CDR1 and CDR2: SGHVS and FNYEAQ. The CDR3, as DNA: TGTGCCAGCAGCACATCACGCGGGACTAGCGGAAATGAGCAGTTCTTC. It yields the protein CASSTSRGTSGNEQFF.

In its sample, this clone was seen a few times. The same CDR3 can be traced to other DNA sequences in this sample. The rearrangement links TRBV13 to TRBJ2-7; a weak D match, TRBD1 (5 bases). Germline lookup yields CDR1 PRHDT and CDR2 FYEKMQ (reference sequence). The V gene lost 0 bases and the J gene lost 2 bases, with 8 bases spanning the gap. There are 14 residues in the CDR3. The DNA for the CDR3 is TGTGCCAGCAGCTTAGGGCAGGGCACCTACGAGCAGTACTTC. Protein: CASSLGQGTYEQYF.

There are a few counts of this clone. V gene TRBV7-3 combines with J gene TRBJ2-1; D perhaps matches TRBD1 (6 bases). Germline-derived CDR1 and CDR2 are SGHTA and FQGTGA. Trimming left V 6 bases short and J 6 bases short, with 15 bases between. The CDR3 extends over 14 amino acids. CDR3 protein: CASSRLDSGNEQFF. The DNA of the CDR3 is TGTGCCAGCAGTCGACTGGACAGCGGCAATGAGCAGTTCTTC.

This clone was recorded a few times. This chain connects TRBV5-1 to TRBJ2-7, with TRBD2 matching 14 bases. The CDR3 is 16 amino acids. V was pared by 3 bases and J by 3 bases, with 5 bases of the junction left unmatched. CDR1 is SGHRS and CDR2 is YFSETQ in the germline V gene. Here the CDR3 reads CASSSAGTSGGYEQYF. For the CDR3, the DNA is TGCGCCAGCAGCTCAGCCGGGACTAGCGGGGGCTACGAGCAGTACTTC.

The chain couples TRBV11-1 to TRBJ2-3, with 8 nucleotides matching TRBD2. Germline trimming cut 5 bases from V and 1 base from J; bases unmatched to any gene: 8. Germline V CDR1 and CDR2: SGHAT, FQDESV (reference sequence). This CDR3 is built from 16 residues. CDR3 in DNA: TGTGCCAGCAGCAAACGGGCGGGGGGCGGCACAGATACGCAGTATTTT. Translated: CASSKRAGGGTDTQYF.

This clone has just one count. The chain couples TRBV5-1 to TRBJ1-4; weak D call: TRBD1 (6 bases). CDR1 and CDR2 (germline): SGHRS, YFSETQ. The CDR3 covers 14 residues. V gave up 4 bases and J gave up 5 bases, with 12 bases separating them. CDR3 DNA: TGCGCCAGCAGCCGGACAGCCGAAAATGAAAAACTGTTTTTT. Encoded protein: CASSRTAENEKLFF. The full variable domain, in which reference TRBV5-1 and TRBJ1-4 provide the parts outside the CDR3, is KAGVTQTPRYLIKTRGQQVTLSCSPISGHRSVSWYQQTPGQGLQFLFEYFSETQRNKGNFPGRFSGRQFSNSRSEMNVSTLELGDSALYLCASSRTAENEKLFFGSGTQLSVL.

This clone was seen more than once but under ten times. The chain recombines TRBV10-1 with TRBJ1-1; TRBD1 aligns across 9 bases. J was trimmed by 9 bases and V by 6 bases; bases with no gene match: 14. Germline V gene sequence: CDR1 WNHNN, CDR2 SYGVQD (reference sequence). CDR3 length: 15 amino acids. The CDR3, as DNA: TGCGCCAGCAGGCCGGGACAGGGTAGAGAAGAGAAAGCTTTCTTT. Protein sequence: CASRPGQGREEKAFF.

A word on this clone: This specimen includes other DNA sequences encoding the same CDR3. The V and J genes are TRBV9 and TRBJ2-7; a weak D match, TRBD2 (5 bases). Germline V gene data show CDR1 as SGDLS and CDR2 as YYNGEE. Trimming left V 0 bases short and J 0 bases short, with 10 bases between. The CDR3 runs to 15 residues. The chain's CDR3 is CASSVEGGSSYEQYF. Written as DNA, the CDR3 is TGTGCCAGCAGCGTAGAAGGTGGGAGCTCCTACGAGCAGTACTTC. Combining the CDR3 with reference TRBV9 and TRBJ2-7 gives the whole variable domain DSGVTQTPKHLITATGQRVTLRCSPRSGDLSVYWYQQSLDQGLQFLIQYYNGEERAKGNILERFSAQQFPDLHSELNLSSLELGDSALYFCASSVEGGSSYEQYFGPGTRLTVT.

This clone occurred a few times. The chain is built from TRBV19 and TRBJ1-4; D is unclear. CDR3 length equals 15 residues. Per germline, CDR1 LNHDA and CDR2 SQIVND (reference sequence). Trimming stripped 5 bases from V and 0 bases from J, with 10 bases between. The DNA for the CDR3 is TGTGCCAGTAGTGCATGGACTGCAACTAATGAAAAACTGTTTTTT. It encodes CASSAWTATNEKLFF.

This chain uses TRBV6-5 with TRBJ2-7, with 13 nucleotides matching TRBD2. Germline trimming cut 0 bases from V and 2 bases from J; bases unmatched to any gene: 1. The CDR3 runs 16 residues. Germline V lookup: CDR1 MNHEY, CDR2 SVGAGI. CDR3 sequence (DNA): TGTGCCAGCAGTTACTCGGGACTAGCGGGGACCTACGAGCAGTACTTC. This codes for CASSYSGLAGTYEQYF.

The chain joins TRBV15 to TRBJ2-3, with a possible D match to TRBD1 (5 bases). CDR3 size: 16 residues. Germline V lookup: CDR1 LNHNV, CDR2 YYDKDF (reference sequence). Deletions cut 3 bases from V and 0 bases from J, with 13 bases between. CDR3 sequence: CATSRSDRASTDTQYF. DNA of the CDR3: TGTGCCACCAGCAGGTCTGACAGAGCAAGCACAGATACGCAGTATTTT.

The rearrangement joins TRBV9 to TRBJ1-1; 8 bases are a match to TRBD1. V gave up 4 bases and J gave up 1 base; unmatched junction bases: 3. The germline V gene has CDR1 SGDLS and CDR2 YYNGEE. The CDR3 has 14 residues. The DNA of the CDR3 is TGTGCCAGCAGCCCAGGACAGGGGAACACTGAAGCTTTCTTT. Translating gives CASSPGQGNTEAFF.

This chain joins TRBV4-1 and TRBJ1-2; D call uncertain. Germline V lookup: CDR1 MGHRA, CDR2 YSYEKL. Trimming took off 0 bases at V and 4 bases at J, with 6 bases between the two ends. The CDR3 covers 13 residues. In nucleotides, the CDR3 is TGCGCCAGCAGCCAAGAAACCGGCTATGGCTACACCTTC. Protein: CASSQETGYGYTF.

The CDR3 protein is CASSLDKETQYF. The CDR3 coding sequence is TGCGCCAGCAGCTTGGACAAAGAGACCCAGTACTTC. The rearrangement uses TRBV5-1 and TRBJ2-5; D uncertain. CDR1 is SGHRS, CDR2 YFSETQ, per germline. The CDR3 runs 12 residues. Trimming left V 0 bases short and J 3 bases short, with 3 bases between.

The chain recombines TRBV7-2 with TRBJ1-2, with 7 bases identical to TRBD1. Germline V gene sequence: CDR1 SGHTA, CDR2 FQGNSA. The CDR3 covers 15 residues. V shed 0 bases and J 8 bases; nucleotides not matched to a gene: 9. The CDR3 DNA reads as TGTGCCAGCAGCTTAGCGCAGAACAGGGGTGGCGGCTACACCTTC. Translation: CASSLAQNRGGGYTF.